Listed here is a single TCR beta chain. Its antigen has not been determined. The sample holds no much larger clone one base away, and base qualities are not on file. These data are taken from a study of blood T cell repertoires in COVID-19 (dated by TCRdb to the early 2020s). Some background on the complete study: Samples covering the acute and convalescent phases of COVID-19 were provided by collaborators in the United States, Italy and Spain. The prospective study material was composed of cDNA or gDNA derived from T cells, B-cell-depleted T cells, or PBMCs. Nearly every sample came with metadata listing a de-identified subject ID, COVID-19 status, age in years and sex. The dataset comprised deeply sampled blood TCRbeta repertoires from subjects exposed to, actively infected with, or recovered from COVID-19. Samples came from the ongoing ImmuneRACE study (first 160 participants) plus 1,254 subjects from 6 global collaborators. The repertoires were made available in a free public database intended to serve as a resource for research on the immune response to SARS-CoV-2. Where available, HLA class I and class II types were obtained from metadata supplied by the sample provider rather than from assay-based typing.

The immunoSEQ Assay, a bias-controlled multiplex PCR, was used to amplify TCRbeta CDR3 regions from genomic DNA. For the original study's pipeline: The number of nucleated cells in each sample was estimated by amplification of reference gene primers within the assay. To quantify the absolute abundance of each unique TCRbeta CDR3 rearrangement, sequence reads were collapsed and filtered. For each sample, productive Simpson clonality was calculated as the square root of Simpson's diversity index over productive rearrangements. TCRdb took over this immuneACCESS table, retaining in-frame rearrangements with V and J assigned. Such tables are incomplete; in checked studies, under half of the missing clones stem from an unresolved V gene, and the remainder is unexplained. V and J calls and clone size are given by that table; D and trimming were obtained from the DNA. Counted in this sample were approximately 170,000 clones; approximately 85% of them appeared once. Together, the top ten hold about 6.9% of the sample.

The trim is 7 bases for V and 3 bases for J, with a gap of 12 bases between the germline ends. Including cysteine and phenylalanine, the CDR3 has 13 amino acids. Only CDR3 DNA is held: 39 bases, read in frame from base 1. The germline V gene specifies MNHEY as CDR1 and SVGAGI as CDR2. General findings and caveats noted by the study authors: The amount of clinical and demographic metadata varied by source and participant and was provided uncurated.

One collaborating source in Seattle enrolled patients during active infection and followed them longitudinally through the course of disease. The collaborating institutions used their own protocols to collect whole blood in K2EDTA tubes. For TCRbeta analysis, collaborator samples were shipped as frozen whole blood, as isolated PBMCs, or as DNA extracted from either sample type. Sequencing was done on a sample of peripheral blood. Recombination joined TRBV6-5 with TRBJ1-1, with a weak D call of TRBD1 (5 bases match). The clonotype was recovered from a man of 80 years or more with COVID-19, enrolled during active disease. The CDR3 sequence is CASKAGMDTEAFF. In nucleotides, the sequence is TGTGCCAGCAAGGCAGGGATGGACACTGAAGCTTTCTTT.